Sequencing of this TCR beta chain was carried out in a study of cytomegalovirus exposure and HLA in healthy donors. The CDR3 is 14 amino acids. The germline CDR1 and CDR2 sequences are LNHDA and SQIVND (reference sequence). Trimming cost V 1 base and J 3 bases; bases outside gene matches: 0. PCR amplification relied on 60 Vbeta primers (plus 13 Jbeta primers). Repertoires were generated with immunoSEQ multiplex PCR, while TCRdb's copy carries only in-frame clones and drops some. The sample contains about 170,000 clones, roughly 80% of which appear only once. The V gene is TRBV19, the J gene TRBJ1-2; TRBD1 matches 9 bases. The source is a woman between 18 and 29 years old in good health and CMV-seronegative. The source material was PBMCs. The CDR3 region is CASSIGTGDYGYTF. The CDR3, as DNA: TGTGCCAGTAGTATAGGGACAGGGGACTATGGCTACACCTTC.